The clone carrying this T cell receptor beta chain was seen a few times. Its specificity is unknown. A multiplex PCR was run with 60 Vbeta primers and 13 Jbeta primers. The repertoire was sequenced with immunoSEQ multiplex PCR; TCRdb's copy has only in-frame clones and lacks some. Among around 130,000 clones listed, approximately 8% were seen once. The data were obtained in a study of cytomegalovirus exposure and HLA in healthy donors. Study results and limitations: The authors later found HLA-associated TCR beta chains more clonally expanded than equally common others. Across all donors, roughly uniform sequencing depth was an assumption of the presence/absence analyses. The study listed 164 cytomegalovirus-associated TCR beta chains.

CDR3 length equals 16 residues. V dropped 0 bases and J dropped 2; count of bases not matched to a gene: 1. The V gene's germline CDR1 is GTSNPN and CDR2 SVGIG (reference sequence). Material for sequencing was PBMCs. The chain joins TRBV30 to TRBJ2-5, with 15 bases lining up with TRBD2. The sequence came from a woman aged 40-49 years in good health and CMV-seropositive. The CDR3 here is CAWSVGTSGGQETQYF. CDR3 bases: TGTGCCTGGAGTGTAGGGACTAGCGGGGGGCAAGAGACCCAGTACTTC.